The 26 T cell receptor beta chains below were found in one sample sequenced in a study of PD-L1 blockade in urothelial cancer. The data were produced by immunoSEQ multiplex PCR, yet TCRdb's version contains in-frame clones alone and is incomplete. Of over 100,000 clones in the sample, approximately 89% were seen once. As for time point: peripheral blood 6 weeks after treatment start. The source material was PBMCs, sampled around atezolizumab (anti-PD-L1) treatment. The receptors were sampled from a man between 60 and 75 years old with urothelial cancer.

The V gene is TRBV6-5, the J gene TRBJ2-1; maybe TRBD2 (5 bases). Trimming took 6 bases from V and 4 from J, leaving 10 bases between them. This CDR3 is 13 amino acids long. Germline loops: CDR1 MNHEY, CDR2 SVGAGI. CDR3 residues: CASSRERYNEQFF. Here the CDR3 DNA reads TGTGCCAGCAGCCGCGAGCGGTACAATGAGCAGTTCTTC.

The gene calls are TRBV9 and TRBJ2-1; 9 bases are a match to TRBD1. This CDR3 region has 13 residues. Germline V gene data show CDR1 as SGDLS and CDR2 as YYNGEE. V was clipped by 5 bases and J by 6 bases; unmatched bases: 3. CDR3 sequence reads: CASSGGQGNEQFF. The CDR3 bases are TGTGCCAGCAGTGGGGGACAGGGCAATGAGCAGTTCTTC.

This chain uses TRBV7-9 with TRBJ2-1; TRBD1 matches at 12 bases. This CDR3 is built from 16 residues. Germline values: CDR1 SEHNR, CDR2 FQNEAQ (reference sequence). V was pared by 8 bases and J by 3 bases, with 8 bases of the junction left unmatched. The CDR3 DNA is TGTGCCAGCTCGGGACAGGGGGCGTCGAACTACAATGAGCAGTTCTTC. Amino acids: CASSGQGASNYNEQFF. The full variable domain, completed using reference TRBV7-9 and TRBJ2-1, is DTGVSQNPRHKITKRGQNVTFRCDPISEHNRLYWYRQTLGQGPEFLTYFQNEAQLEKSRLLSDRFSAERPKGSFSTLEIQRTEQGDSAMYLCASSGQGASNYNEQFFGPGTRLTVL.

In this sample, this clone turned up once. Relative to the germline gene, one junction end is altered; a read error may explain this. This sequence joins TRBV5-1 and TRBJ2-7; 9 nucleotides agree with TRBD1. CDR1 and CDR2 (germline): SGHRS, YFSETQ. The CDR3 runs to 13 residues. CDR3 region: CATSGQGLNEQYF. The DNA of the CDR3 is TGCGCCACCAGCGGACAGGGGTTGAACGAGCAGTACTTC.

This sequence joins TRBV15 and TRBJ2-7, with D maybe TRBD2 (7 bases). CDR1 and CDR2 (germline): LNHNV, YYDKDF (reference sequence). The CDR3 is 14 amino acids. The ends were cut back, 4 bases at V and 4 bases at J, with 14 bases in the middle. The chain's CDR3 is CATSTGGVGYEQYF. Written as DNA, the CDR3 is TGTGCCACCAGCACGGGGGGCGTAGGGTACGAGCAGTACTTC. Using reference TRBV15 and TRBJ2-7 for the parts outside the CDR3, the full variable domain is DAMVIQNPRYQVTQFGKPVTLSCSQTLNHNVMYWYQQKSSQAPKLLFHYYDKDFNNEADTPDNFQSRRPNTSFCFLDIRSPGLGDTAMYLCATSTGGVGYEQYFGPGTRLTVT.

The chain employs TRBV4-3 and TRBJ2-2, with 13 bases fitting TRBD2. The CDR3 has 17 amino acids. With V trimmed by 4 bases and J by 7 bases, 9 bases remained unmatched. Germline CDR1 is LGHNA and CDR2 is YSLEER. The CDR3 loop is CASSPPTSGGADGELFF. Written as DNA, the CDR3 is TGCGCCAGCAGCCCACCAACTAGCGGGGGGGCCGACGGGGAGCTGTTTTTT.

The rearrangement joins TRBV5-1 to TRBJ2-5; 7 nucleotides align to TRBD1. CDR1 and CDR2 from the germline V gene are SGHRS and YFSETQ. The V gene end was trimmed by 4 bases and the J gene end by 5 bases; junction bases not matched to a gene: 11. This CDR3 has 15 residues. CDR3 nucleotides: TGCGCCAGCAGCCTCACGAGGGGGCTTCGGGAGACCCAGTACTTC. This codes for CASSLTRGLRETQYF.

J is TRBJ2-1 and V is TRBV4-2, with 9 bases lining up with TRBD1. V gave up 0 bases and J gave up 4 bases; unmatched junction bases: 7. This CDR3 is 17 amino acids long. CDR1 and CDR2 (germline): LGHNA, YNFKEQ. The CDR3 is CASSQDTGTGIYNEQFF. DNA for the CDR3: TGTGCCAGCAGCCAAGACACCGGGACAGGGATATACAATGAGCAGTTCTTC.

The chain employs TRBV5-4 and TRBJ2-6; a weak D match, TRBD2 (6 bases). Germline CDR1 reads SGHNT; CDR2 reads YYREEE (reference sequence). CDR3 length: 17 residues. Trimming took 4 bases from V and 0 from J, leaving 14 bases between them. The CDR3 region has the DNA TGTGCCAGCAGCCCGGGACTGGCGAGCTCTGGGGCCAACGTCCTGACTTTC. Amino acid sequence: CASSPGLASSGANVLTF.

In nucleotides, the CDR3 is TGTGCCAGCAGCGTAGCCGTAGGGCTTAGCGGGAGTCGCCACAATGAGCAGTTCTTC. Protein: CASSVAVGLSGSRHNEQFF. The rearrangement joins TRBV9 to TRBJ2-1; 9 bases are a match to TRBD2. This CDR3 has 19 residues. Germline loops: CDR1 SGDLS, CDR2 YYNGEE. The J segment lost 5 bases and the V segment lost 0 bases, leaving 15 bases of the junction unmatched.

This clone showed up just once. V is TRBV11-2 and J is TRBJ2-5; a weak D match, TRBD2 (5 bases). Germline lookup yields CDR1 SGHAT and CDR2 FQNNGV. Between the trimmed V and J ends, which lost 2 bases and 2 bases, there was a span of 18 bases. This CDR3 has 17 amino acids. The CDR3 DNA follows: TGTGCCAGCAGCTTAAGCATTTCGGCGGGCCGACAAGAGACCCAGTACTTC. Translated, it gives CASSLSISAGRQETQYF.

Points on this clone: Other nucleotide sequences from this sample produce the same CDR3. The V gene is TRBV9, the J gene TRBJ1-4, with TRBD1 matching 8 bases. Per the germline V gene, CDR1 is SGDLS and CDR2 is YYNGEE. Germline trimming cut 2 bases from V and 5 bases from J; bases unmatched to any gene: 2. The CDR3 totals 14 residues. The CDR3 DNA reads TGTGCCAGCAGCGTCGACAGGGGAAATGAAAAACTGTTTTTT. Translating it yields CASSVDRGNEKLFF.

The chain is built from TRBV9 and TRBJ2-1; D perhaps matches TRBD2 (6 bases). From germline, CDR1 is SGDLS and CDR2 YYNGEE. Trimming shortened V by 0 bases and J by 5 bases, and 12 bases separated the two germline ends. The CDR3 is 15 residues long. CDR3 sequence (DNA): TGTGCCAGCAGCGTAGAATTAGCGGCTCACAATGAGCAGTTCTTC. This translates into CASSVELAAHNEQFF.

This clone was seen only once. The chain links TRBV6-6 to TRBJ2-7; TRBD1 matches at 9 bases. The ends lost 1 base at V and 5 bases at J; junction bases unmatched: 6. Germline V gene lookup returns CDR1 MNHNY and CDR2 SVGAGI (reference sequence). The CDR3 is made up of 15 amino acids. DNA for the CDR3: TGTGCCAGCAGTTACTTGGGACAGGGTTTCCACGAGCAGTACTTC. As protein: CASSYLGQGFHEQYF.

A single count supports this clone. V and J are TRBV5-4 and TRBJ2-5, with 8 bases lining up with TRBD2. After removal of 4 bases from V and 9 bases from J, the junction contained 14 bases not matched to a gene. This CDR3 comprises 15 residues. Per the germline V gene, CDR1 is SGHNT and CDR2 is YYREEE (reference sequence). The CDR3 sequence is CASSSTGTRRRAQYF. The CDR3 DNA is TGTGCCAGCAGCAGTACCGGGACTAGACGGAGGGCCCAGTACTTC.

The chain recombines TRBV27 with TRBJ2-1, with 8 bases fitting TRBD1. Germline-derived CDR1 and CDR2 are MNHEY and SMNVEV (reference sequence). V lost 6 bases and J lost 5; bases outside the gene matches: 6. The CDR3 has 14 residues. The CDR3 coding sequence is TGTGCCAGCAGCAGGACAGGGCGAGACAATGAGCAGTTCTTC. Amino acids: CASSRTGRDNEQFF.

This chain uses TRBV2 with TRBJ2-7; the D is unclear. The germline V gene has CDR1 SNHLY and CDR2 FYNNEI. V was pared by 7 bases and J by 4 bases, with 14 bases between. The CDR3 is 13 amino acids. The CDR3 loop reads CASNAGLTYEQYF. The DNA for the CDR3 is TGTGCCAGCAATGCAGGTTTGACGTACGAGCAGTACTTC.

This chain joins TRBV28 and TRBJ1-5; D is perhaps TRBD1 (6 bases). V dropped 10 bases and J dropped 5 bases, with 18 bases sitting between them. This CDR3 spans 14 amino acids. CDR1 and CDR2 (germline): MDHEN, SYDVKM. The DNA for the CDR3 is TGTGCCACCAAACCCGGGACATTGTATCAGCCCCAGCATTTT. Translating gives CATKPGTLYQPQHF.

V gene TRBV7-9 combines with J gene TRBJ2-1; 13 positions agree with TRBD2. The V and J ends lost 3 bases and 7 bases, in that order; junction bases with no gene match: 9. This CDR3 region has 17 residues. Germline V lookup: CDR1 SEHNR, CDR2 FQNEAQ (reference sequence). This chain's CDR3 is CASSFGGLAGAINEQFF. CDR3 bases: TGTGCCAGCAGCTTTGGAGGACTAGCGGGGGCGATAAATGAGCAGTTCTTC. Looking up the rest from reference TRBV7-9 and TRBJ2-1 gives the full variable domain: DTGVSQNPRHKITKRGQNVTFRCDPISEHNRLYWYRQTLGQGPEFLTYFQNEAQLEKSRLLSDRFSAERPKGSFSTLEIQRTEQGDSAMYLCASSFGGLAGAINEQFFGPGTRLTVL.

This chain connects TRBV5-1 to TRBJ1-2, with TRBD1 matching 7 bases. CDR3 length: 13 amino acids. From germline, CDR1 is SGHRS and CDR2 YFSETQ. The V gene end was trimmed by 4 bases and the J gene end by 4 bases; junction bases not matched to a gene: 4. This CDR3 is CASSAGGSYGYTF. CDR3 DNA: TGCGCCAGCAGCGCAGGGGGGAGCTATGGCTACACCTTC. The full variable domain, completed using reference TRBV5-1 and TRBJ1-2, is KAGVTQTPRYLIKTRGQQVTLSCSPISGHRSVSWYQQTPGQGLQFLFEYFSETQRNKGNFPGRFSGRQFSNSRSEMNVSTLELGDSALYLCASSAGGSYGYTFGSGTRLTVV.

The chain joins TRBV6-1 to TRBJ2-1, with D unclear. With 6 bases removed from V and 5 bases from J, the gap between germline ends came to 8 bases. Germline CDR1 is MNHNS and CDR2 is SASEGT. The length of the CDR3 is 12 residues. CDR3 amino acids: CASSLVNNEQFF. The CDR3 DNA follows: TGTGCCAGCAGCCTCGTAAACAATGAGCAGTTCTTC.

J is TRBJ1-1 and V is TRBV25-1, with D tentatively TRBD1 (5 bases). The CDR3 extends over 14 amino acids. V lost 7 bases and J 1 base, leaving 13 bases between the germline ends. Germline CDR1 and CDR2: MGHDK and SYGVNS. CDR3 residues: CASKNTGENTEAFF. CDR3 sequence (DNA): TGTGCCAGCAAAAACACAGGAGAGAACACTGAAGCTTTCTTT.

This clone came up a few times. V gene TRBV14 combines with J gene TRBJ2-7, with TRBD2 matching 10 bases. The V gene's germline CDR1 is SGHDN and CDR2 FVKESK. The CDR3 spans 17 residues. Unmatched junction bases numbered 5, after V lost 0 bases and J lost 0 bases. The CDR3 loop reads CASSQDSGGRFSYEQYF. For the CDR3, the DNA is TGTGCCAGCAGCCAAGATAGCGGGGGGCGCTTCTCCTACGAGCAGTACTTC.

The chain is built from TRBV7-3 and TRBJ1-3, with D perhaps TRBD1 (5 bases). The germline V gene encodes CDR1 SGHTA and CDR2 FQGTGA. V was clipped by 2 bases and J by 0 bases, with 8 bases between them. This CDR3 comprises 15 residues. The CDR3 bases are TGTGCCAGCAGCTTACAGGGAGGCTCTGGAAACACCATATATTTT. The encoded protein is CASSLQGGSGNTIYF.

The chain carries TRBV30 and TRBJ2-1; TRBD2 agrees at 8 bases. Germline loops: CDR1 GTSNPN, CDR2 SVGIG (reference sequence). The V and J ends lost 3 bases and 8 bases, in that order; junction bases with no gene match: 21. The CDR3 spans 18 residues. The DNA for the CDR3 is TGTGCCTGGAGCGGGGATCCTGCCGGGAGCGGGGGTTCCGATGAGCAGTTCTTC. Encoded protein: CAWSGDPAGSGGSDEQFF.

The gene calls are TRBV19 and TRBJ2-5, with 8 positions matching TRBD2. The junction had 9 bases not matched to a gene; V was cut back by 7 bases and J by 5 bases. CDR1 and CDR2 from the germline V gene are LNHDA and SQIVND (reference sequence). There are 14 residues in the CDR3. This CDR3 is CASNARGDQETQYF. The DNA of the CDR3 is TGTGCCAGTAACGCGCGGGGGGATCAGGAGACCCAGTACTTC. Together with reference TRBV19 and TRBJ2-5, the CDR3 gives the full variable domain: DGGITQSPKYLFRKEGQNVTLSCEQNLNHDAMYWYRQDPGQGLRLIYYSQIVNDFQKGDIAEGYSVSREKKESFPLTVTSAQKNPTAFYLCASNARGDQETQYFGPGTRLLVL.